The rows below give T cell receptor beta chains drawn from one sample of a study of beta chain features in type 1 diabetes. The table came from immunoSEQ multiplex PCR; TCRdb's copy has only in-frame clones and leaves some out. Among around 710,000 clones listed, roughly 12% were seen once. Material for sequencing was naive CD4+ T cells from blood. These receptors were obtained from a man aged 25 to 40 with type 1 diabetes. The CDR3 runs from the conserved cysteine through the conserved F or W. D genes are given only for firm matches. Size values are once, few and many counts, or a class for expanded clones, and some rows have none.

v_call	clone_size	d_call	j_call	cdr3_aa	cdr3_nt
TRBV29-1	-	-	TRBJ2-1	CSVEELFF	TGCAGCGTTGAAGAGCTGTTCTTC
TRBV6-6	few	-	TRBJ2-1	CASRGPNEQFF	TGTGCCAGTAGGGGTCCCAATGAGCAGTTCTTC
TRBV5-4	-	TRBD2	TRBJ2-1	CASSSLKAGFYNEQFF	TGTGCCAGCAGCTCCCTCAAAGCGGGGTTCTACAATGAGCAGTTCTTC
TRBV11-3	-	-	TRBJ2-7	CASSLLQNYEQYF	TGTGCCAGCAGCTTACTTCAGAACTACGAGCAGTACTTC
TRBV18	few	-	TRBJ2-1	CASSPIDGTEQFF	TGTGCCAGCTCACCAATTGATGGGACAGAGCAGTTCTTC
TRBV27	-	-	TRBJ1-1	CASSQLAGGTEAFF	TGTGCCAGCAGCCAGCTAGCAGGCGGCACTGAAGCTTTCTTT
TRBV18	few	TRBD1	TRBJ1-5	CASSPPGQALNQPQHF	TGTGCCAGCTCACCACCGGGACAGGCCCTCAATCAGCCCCAGCATTTT
TRBV12-5	few	-	TRBJ2-5	CASGRNGGRETQYF	TGTGCTAGTGGCCGAAACGGGGGTCGGGAGACCCAGTACTTC
TRBV2	-	-	TRBJ1-4	CASSALPTNEKLFF	TGTGCCAGCAGCGCGCTTCCAACTAATGAAAAACTGTTTTTT
TRBV6-6	-	TRBD1	TRBJ1-1	CASSPRQGKATEAFF	TGTGCCAGCAGCCCGCGACAGGGAAAGGCGACTGAAGCTTTCTTT